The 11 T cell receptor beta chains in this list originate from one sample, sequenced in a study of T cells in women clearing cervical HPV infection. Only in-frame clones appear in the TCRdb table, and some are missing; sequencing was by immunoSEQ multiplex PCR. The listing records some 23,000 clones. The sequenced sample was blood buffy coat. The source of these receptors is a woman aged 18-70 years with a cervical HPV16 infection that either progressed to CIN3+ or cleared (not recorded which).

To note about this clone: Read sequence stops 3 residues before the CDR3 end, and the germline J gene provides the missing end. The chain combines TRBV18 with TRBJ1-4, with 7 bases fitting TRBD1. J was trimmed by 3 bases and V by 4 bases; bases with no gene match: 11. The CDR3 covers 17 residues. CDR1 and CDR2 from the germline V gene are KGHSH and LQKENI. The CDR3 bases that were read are TGTGCCAGCTCACTCTCCTATCCGGGACAGCCTAATGAAAAA. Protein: CASSLSYPGQPNEK. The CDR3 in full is CASSLSYPGQPNEKLFF.

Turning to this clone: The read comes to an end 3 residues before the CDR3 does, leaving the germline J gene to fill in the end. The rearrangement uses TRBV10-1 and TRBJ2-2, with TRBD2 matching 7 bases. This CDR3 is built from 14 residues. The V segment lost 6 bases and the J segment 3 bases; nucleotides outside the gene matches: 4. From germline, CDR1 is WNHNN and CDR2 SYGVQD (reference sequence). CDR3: CASSRDYYTGELFF. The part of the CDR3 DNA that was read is TGCGCCAGCAGCCGGGACTACTACACCGGGGAG.

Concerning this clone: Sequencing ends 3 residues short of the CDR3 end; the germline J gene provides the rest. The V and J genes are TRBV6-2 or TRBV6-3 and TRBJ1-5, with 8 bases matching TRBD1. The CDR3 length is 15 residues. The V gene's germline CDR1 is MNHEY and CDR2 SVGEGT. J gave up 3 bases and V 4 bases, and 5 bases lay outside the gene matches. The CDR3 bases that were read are TGTGCCAGCAGTTTCGGGACAGGACTCAATCAGCCC. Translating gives CASSFGTGLNQP. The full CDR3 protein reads CASSFGTGLNQPQHF.

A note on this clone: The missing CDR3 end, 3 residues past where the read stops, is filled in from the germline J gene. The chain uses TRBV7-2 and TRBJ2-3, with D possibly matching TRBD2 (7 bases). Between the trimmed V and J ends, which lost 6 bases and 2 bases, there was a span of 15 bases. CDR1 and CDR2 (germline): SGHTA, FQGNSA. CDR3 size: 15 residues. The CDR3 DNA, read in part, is TGTGCCAGCAGTCCTCGAGGGGGGGACACAGATACG. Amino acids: CASSPRGGDTDT. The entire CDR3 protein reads CASSPRGGDTDTQYF.

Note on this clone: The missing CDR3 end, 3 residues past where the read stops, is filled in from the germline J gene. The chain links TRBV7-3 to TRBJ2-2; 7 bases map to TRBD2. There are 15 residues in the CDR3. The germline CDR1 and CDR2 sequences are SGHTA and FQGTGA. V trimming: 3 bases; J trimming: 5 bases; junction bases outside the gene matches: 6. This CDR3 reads CASSFGGKRTGELFF. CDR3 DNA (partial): TGTGCCAGCAGCTTCGGGGGGAAGCGAACCGGGGAG.

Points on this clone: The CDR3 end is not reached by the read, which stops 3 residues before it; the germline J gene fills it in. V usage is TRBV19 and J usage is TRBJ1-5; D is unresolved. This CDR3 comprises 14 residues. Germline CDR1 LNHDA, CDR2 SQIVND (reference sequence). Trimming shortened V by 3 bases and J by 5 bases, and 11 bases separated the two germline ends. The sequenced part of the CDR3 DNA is TGTGCCAGTAGTATTAAAGGGTTTTATCAGCCC. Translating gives CASSIKGFYQP. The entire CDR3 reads CASSIKGFYQPQHF.

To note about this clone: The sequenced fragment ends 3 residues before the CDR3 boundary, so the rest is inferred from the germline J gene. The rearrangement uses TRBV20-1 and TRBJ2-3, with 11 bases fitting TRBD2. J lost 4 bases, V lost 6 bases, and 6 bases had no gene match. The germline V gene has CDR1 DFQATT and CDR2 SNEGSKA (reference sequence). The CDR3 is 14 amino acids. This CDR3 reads CSAFSGRAADTQYF. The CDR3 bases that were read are TGCAGTGCCTTTAGCGGGAGGGCCGCAGATACG.

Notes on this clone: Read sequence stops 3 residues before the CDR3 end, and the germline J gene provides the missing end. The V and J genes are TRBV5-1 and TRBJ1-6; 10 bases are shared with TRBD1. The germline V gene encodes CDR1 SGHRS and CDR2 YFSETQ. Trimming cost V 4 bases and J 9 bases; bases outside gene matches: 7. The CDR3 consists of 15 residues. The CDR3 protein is CASSPTGTGVSPLHF. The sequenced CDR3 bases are TGCGCCAGCAGCCCTACCGGGACAGGGGTTTCACCC.

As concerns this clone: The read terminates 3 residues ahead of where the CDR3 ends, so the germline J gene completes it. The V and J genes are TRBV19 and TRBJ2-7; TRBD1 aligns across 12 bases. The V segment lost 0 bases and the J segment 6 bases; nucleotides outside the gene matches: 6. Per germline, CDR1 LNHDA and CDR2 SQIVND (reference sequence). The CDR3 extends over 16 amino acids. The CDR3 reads CASSIDGTGGRTEQYF. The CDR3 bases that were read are TGTGCCAGTAGTATAGATGGGACAGGGGGCCGAACCGAG.

The chain's CDR3 is CSAQPHRDGYGYTF. CDR3 DNA, as far as it was read: TGCAGTGCTCAACCTCACAGGGATGGGTATGGC. This chain uses TRBV20-1 with TRBJ1-2; possible D gene TRBD1, 6 bases. Read data end 3 residues before the CDR3 end; the end is taken from the germline J gene. The CDR3 runs 14 residues. Germline V gene lookup returns CDR1 DFQATT and CDR2 SNEGSKA (reference sequence). Trimming pared 5 bases from V and 5 bases from J, leaving 18 bases between.

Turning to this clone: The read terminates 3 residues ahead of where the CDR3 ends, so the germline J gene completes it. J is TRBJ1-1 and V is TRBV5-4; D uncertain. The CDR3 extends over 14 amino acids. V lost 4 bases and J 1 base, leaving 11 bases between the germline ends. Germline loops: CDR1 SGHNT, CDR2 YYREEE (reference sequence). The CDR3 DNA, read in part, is TGTGCCAGCAGCGTTGTCGGTTCGAACACTGAA. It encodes CASSVVGSNTE. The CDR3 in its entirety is CASSVVGSNTEAFF.